This T cell receptor (beta chain) was profiled in a study of PD-L1 blockade in urothelial cancer. Study in general: The number of prior chemotherapy regimens per patient was 0 to 3. A median roughly 150,000 T cells were found in blood samples.

Germline CDR1 MGHRA, CDR2 YSYEKL. This CDR3 has 15 residues. Trimming removed 1 base from V and 4 bases from J, with 11 bases in between. Time point given: pretreatment peripheral blood. TCRdb keeps only in-frame clones here, not all; method: immunoSEQ multiplex PCR. The repertoire holds about 16,000 clones, with about 89% as singletons. The chain employs TRBV4-1 and TRBJ1-5; possibly TRBD1 for D (6 bases). This clonotype was obtained from a man between 70 and 80 years old with urothelial cancer. This sample comprised PBMCs, obtained around atezolizumab (anti-PD-L1) treatment. CDR3 DNA sequence: TGCGCCAGCAGCCAAGCGGACAGTTCAAATCAGCCCCAGCATTTT. Its protein is CASSQADSSNQPQHF.